This T cell receptor (beta chain) came from a study of shared clonotypes between healthy human individuals. The CDR3 extends over 15 amino acids. Germline CDR1 reads MNHEY; CDR2 reads SVGAGI. Trimming at V came to 6 bases and at J to 2 bases, leaving 6 bases not matched to a gene. TCRdb's copy holds only in-frame clones and misses some; the assay was immunoSEQ multiplex PCR. The sample consists of 2 million to 2.5 million clones, over 85% of them appearing once. Study outcomes and limitations: Sequencing of the sorted subsets was shown by rarefaction to be incomplete despite large depth.

With regard to this clone: Its antigen remains unknown.

Sequencing used naive CD4+ T cells from PBMCs. The subset denotes: CD45RA+ positively selected. The chain recombines TRBV6-5 with TRBJ2-7, with 11 bases identical to TRBD1. This clonotype originated in a man between 18 and 29 years old in good health. Some clones in this sample may be carry-over from other donors' samples. The CDR3 nucleotides are TGTGCCAGCAGACGCCGGGACAGGGGGGCCTACGAGCAGTACTTC. Translation: CASRRRDRGAYEQYF.